The 29 T cell receptor beta chains presented below share a single source sample, sequenced in a study of OX40 agonist ivuxolimab in advanced cancers. The data were produced by immunoSEQ multiplex PCR, yet TCRdb's version contains in-frame clones alone and is incomplete. The sample contains 90,000 to 150,000 clones, approximately 90% of which appear only once. Here the sequenced sample was CD4+ or CD8+ T cells sorted from blood, taken in a trial of the OX40 agonist ivuxolimab. The receptors derive from an adult with an advanced solid tumor such as melanoma, head and neck, liver or kidney cancer.

This clone was counted between two and nine times. The rearrangement links TRBV30 to TRBJ1-5; D possibly corresponds to TRBD1 (6 bases). Germline CDR1 reads GTSNPN; CDR2 reads SVGIG (reference sequence). This CDR3 has 12 amino acids. Trimming took 2 bases from V and 6 from J, leaving 8 bases between them. The CDR3 region has the DNA TGTGCCTGGAGTAGGGGGAGTCAGCCCCAGCATTTT. Its translation is CAWSRGSQPQHF.

V and J are TRBV16 and TRBJ2-5, with a weak D call TRBD2 (6 bases). The CDR3 length is 13 residues. Trimming shortened V by 3 bases and J by 2 bases, and 7 bases separated the two germline ends. CDR1 is KGHSY, CDR2 FQNENV, per germline. CDR3 loop: CASSQGTQETQYF. The CDR3 nucleotides are TGTGCCAGCAGCCAGGGGACTCAAGAGACCCAGTACTTC.

The CDR3 reads CAMARQGNHEQYF. The CDR3 region has the DNA TGTGCCATGGCGCGCCAGGGCAACCACGAGCAGTACTTC. This chain links TRBV30 with TRBJ2-7; tentative D call: TRBD1 (5 bases). From germline, CDR1 is GTSNPN and CDR2 SVGIG (reference sequence). Trimming shortened V by 8 bases and J by 5 bases, and 19 bases separated the two germline ends. The CDR3 is 13 amino acids.

The chain uses TRBV2 and TRBJ2-5; TRBD2 matches 13 bases. CDR1 SNHLY and CDR2 FYNNEI come from the germline V gene. V lost 3 bases and J lost 4; bases outside the gene matches: 11. CDR3 length: 18 residues. The CDR3 sequence: CASSENLLAGGRGETQYF. CDR3 DNA: TGTGCCAGCAGTGAGAACCTACTAGCGGGGGGGCGTGGAGAGACCCAGTACTTC.

The V call is TRBV30, the J call TRBJ1-1; perhaps TRBD1 as D (6 bases). With 6 bases removed from V and 1 base from J, the gap between germline ends came to 9 bases. The CDR3 spans 12 residues. Germline lookup yields CDR1 GTSNPN and CDR2 SVGIG (reference sequence). The CDR3 region has the DNA TGTGCCTGCCGAGGGGGGAACACTGAAGCTTTCTTT. Its translation is CACRGGNTEAFF.

This clone was counted only a few times. This chain links TRBV9 with TRBJ1-3, with D unclear. V dropped 0 bases and J dropped 1 base, with 11 bases sitting between them. The germline V gene has CDR1 SGDLS and CDR2 YYNGEE. This CDR3 is built from 16 residues. CDR3 sequence reads: CASSVAYGVSGNTIYF. The CDR3 region has the DNA TGTGCCAGCAGCGTAGCCTACGGGGTATCTGGAAACACCATATATTTT.

This chain uses TRBV18 with TRBJ1-3; D ambiguous. V was shortened by 4 bases and J by 2 bases, with 15 bases between the two germline ends. Germline assignment: CDR1 KGHSH and CDR2 LQKENI. There are 16 residues in the CDR3. The chain's CDR3 is CASSRSVAQAGNTIYF. CDR3 DNA: TGTGCCAGCTCACGGTCAGTGGCCCAGGCTGGAAACACCATATATTTT.

This clone was recorded once. CDR3 in amino acids: CASSQAPPQGARNAFF. CDR3 DNA: TGCGCCAGCAGCCAAGCTCCGCCTCAGGGGGCAAGAAACGCTTTCTTT. The chain uses TRBV4-3 and TRBJ1-1, with 8 bases that match TRBD1. The CDR3 is 16 residues long. CDR1 is LGHNA and CDR2 is YSLEER in the germline V gene. After removal of 1 base from V and 11 bases from J, the junction contained 15 bases not matched to a gene.

For the CDR3, the DNA is TGTGCCAGCAACCGGTTCAACGAGCAGTACTTC. Translated, it gives CASNRFNEQYF. This chain joins TRBV28 and TRBJ2-7; no clear D gene. Trimming took off 7 bases at V and 5 bases at J, with 9 bases between the two ends. The CDR3 is 11 amino acids. Germline lookup yields CDR1 MDHEN and CDR2 SYDVKM.

The V and J genes are TRBV6-5 and TRBJ1-2; D gene ambiguous. The ends were cut back, 0 bases at V and 5 bases at J, with 10 bases in the middle. Germline V gene lookup returns CDR1 MNHEY and CDR2 SVGAGI. This CDR3 contains 14 residues. CDR3 sequence: CASSYSVSGYGYTF. CDR3 bases: TGTGCCAGCAGTTACTCCGTCTCGGGGTATGGCTACACCTTC.

The V gene is TRBV7-2, the J gene TRBJ1-5; weak D call: TRBD1 (5 bases). The CDR3 loop spans 16 amino acids. V lost 1 base and J 1 base, leaving 11 bases between the germline ends. CDR1 and CDR2 (germline): SGHTA, FQGNSA. For the CDR3, the DNA is TGTGCCAGCAGCTTAGACGGGGCCACCAGCAATCAGCCCCAGCATTTT. Translation: CASSLDGATSNQPQHF.

This clone appeared once. V is TRBV19 and J is TRBJ2-7, with TRBD1 as a possible D gene (5 bases). V was shortened by 4 bases and J by 2 bases, with 12 bases between the two germline ends. Looked up from germline, CDR1 is LNHDA and CDR2 is SQIVND (reference sequence). The CDR3 contains 14 residues. DNA of the CDR3: TGTGCCAGTAGTACGACAGTTTTCCCCTACGAGCAGTACTTC. Translated, it gives CASSTTVFPYEQYF. Full variable domain (remainder filled in from reference TRBV19 and TRBJ2-7): DGGITQSPKYLFRKEGQNVTLSCEQNLNHDAMYWYRQDPGQGLRLIYYSQIVNDFQKGDIAEGYSVSREKKESFPLTVTSAQKNPTAFYLCASSTTVFPYEQYFGPGTRLTVT.

The rearrangement uses TRBV6-6 and TRBJ1-5, with TRBD1 identical over 10 bases. Per the germline V gene, CDR1 is MNHNY and CDR2 is SVGAGI (reference sequence). The CDR3 covers 14 residues. Trimming cost V 5 bases and J 7 bases; bases outside gene matches: 5. Written as DNA, the CDR3 is TGTGCCAGCAGTGAGACAGGGGGCGGGCAGCCCCAGCATTTT. Protein product: CASSETGGGQPQHF.

The chain is built from TRBV9 and TRBJ2-3, with D possibly called TRBD1 or TRBD2 (5 bases each). This CDR3 has 14 residues. With 4 bases removed from V and 3 bases from J, the gap between germline ends came to 12 bases. CDR1 is SGDLS and CDR2 is YYNGEE in the germline V gene. The DNA of the CDR3 is TGTGCCAGCAGCCTACGGGACCTGACAGATACGCAGTATTTT. Its protein is CASSLRDLTDTQYF.

This chain connects TRBV5-1 to TRBJ2-5, with D possibly being TRBD1 (5 bases). Trimming took off 0 bases at V and 2 bases at J, with 11 bases between the two ends. Germline values: CDR1 SGHRS, CDR2 YFSETQ. This CDR3 is 15 amino acids long. For the CDR3, the DNA is TGCGCCAGCAGCTTGGAGGGGCAGGTTCAAGAGACCCAGTACTTC. Translation gives CASSLEGQVQETQYF.

The chain uses TRBV12-2 and TRBJ2-3; the table gives TRBD1 as D, unverified against the DNA. TRBV12-2 has pseudogene status. The CDR3 covers 15 residues. CDR3 in DNA: TGTGCAAGTCGCCTCACAGGGGGCAAGGCAGATACGCAGTATTTT. It specifies CASRLTGGKADTQYF.

The chain couples TRBV30 to TRBJ1-6, with 10 bases matching TRBD1. V lost 3 bases, J lost 10 bases, and 6 bases stayed unmatched. The CDR3 loop spans 14 amino acids. The germline gives CDR1 GTSNPN, CDR2 SVGIG (reference sequence). The CDR3 spells CAWRGQGSGSPLHF. In DNA form, the CDR3 reads TGTGCCTGGAGGGGACAGGGGTCGGGGTCACCCCTCCACTTT.

The chain joins TRBV9 to TRBJ2-5, with D tentatively TRBD1 or TRBD2 (5 bases each). Germline CDR1 is SGDLS and CDR2 is YYNGEE. CDR3 size: 14 residues. V shed 3 bases and J shed 1 base, with 10 bases lying between them. DNA for the CDR3: TGTGCCAGCAGCGGGGGACCCTCCCAAGAGACCCAGTACTTC. This encodes CASSGGPSQETQYF.

The V call is TRBV4-1, the J call TRBJ1-2; D call uncertain. The germline V gene encodes CDR1 MGHRA and CDR2 YSYEKL. The CDR3 length is 15 residues. V lost 1 base and J 4 bases, leaving 13 bases between the germline ends. CDR3: CASSQGRDSSYGYTF. CDR3 coding DNA: TGCGCCAGCAGCCAAGGCCGTGATTCATCCTATGGCTACACCTTC.

V gene TRBV28 combines with J gene TRBJ1-5; the D is unclear. The CDR3 is made up of 13 amino acids. Germline V gives CDR1 MDHEN, CDR2 SYDVKM. The germline V and J ends were trimmed by 7 bases and 4 bases, with 11 bases remaining between them. CDR3 nucleotides: TGTGCCAGCACCCAGGTTATAAATCAGCCCCAGCATTTT. Translating gives CASTQVINQPQHF.

This chain connects TRBV18 to TRBJ2-1; weak D call: TRBD1 (5 bases). Trimming took 0 bases from V and 6 from J, leaving 6 bases between them. The germline V gene encodes CDR1 KGHSH and CDR2 LQKENI. The CDR3 sequence is 13 residues long. The CDR3 DNA is TGTGCCAGCTCACCACCAGGGGCCAATGAGCAGTTCTTC. Translation: CASSPPGANEQFF.

This clone came up a few times. This chain connects TRBV19 to TRBJ1-5, with D hard to call. CDR3 size: 15 residues. In germline, CDR1 is LNHDA, CDR2 SQIVND (reference sequence). V was clipped by 5 bases and J by 2 bases, with 13 bases between them. The CDR3 DNA reads as TGTGCCAGTAGTCCAGGCCATATGGGCAATCAGCCCCAGCATTTT. Its protein is CASSPGHMGNQPQHF.

The chain has TRBV27 and TRBJ2-7; 8 bases match TRBD1. Per the germline V gene, CDR1 is MNHEY and CDR2 is SMNVEV (reference sequence). The CDR3 spans 15 residues. Losses at the gene ends were 5 bases for V and 3 bases for J; bases not matched to a gene: 9. The CDR3 DNA follows: TGTGCCAGCAGTCTTGGGGACAGGCTCTTCTACGAGCAGTACTTC. It translates to CASSLGDRLFYEQYF.

The gene calls are TRBV7-2 and TRBJ2-7, with D maybe TRBD1 (5 bases). The CDR3 covers 13 residues. Trimming shortened V by 5 bases and J by 6 bases, and 14 bases separated the two germline ends. The germline V gene has CDR1 SGHTA and CDR2 FQGNSA. The CDR3 is CASSTQARGEQYF. DNA for the CDR3: TGTGCCAGCAGCACCCAAGCTAGGGGCGAGCAGTACTTC.

The rearrangement uses TRBV29-1 and TRBJ2-5; perhaps TRBD2 as D (6 bases). The CDR3 contains 13 residues. The germline CDR1 and CDR2 sequences are SQVTM and ANQGSEA. V dropped 4 bases and J dropped 5 bases, with 14 bases sitting between them. In DNA, the CDR3 is TGCAGCGTTGGACCGAACGCGGGGGAGACCCAGTACTTC. It codes for CSVGPNAGETQYF.

The CDR3 loop is CASSWDRLAGEAKDTQYF. In DNA form, the CDR3 reads TGTGCCAGCAGTTGGGATAGACTAGCGGGGGAGGCTAAAGATACGCAGTATTTT. The chain links TRBV27 to TRBJ2-3, with 12 bases aligning to TRBD2. V lost 4 bases and J lost 5; bases outside the gene matches: 13. The germline V gene encodes CDR1 MNHEY and CDR2 SMNVEV (reference sequence). CDR3 length equals 18 residues.

The J gene is TRBJ2-6, the V gene TRBV19; D might be TRBD2 (6 bases). Trimming took 1 base from V and 0 from J, leaving 7 bases between them. CDR1 is LNHDA and CDR2 is SQIVND in the germline V gene (reference sequence). The CDR3 contains 16 residues. CDR3 amino acids: CASSIGGDSGANVLTF. In DNA form, the CDR3 reads TGTGCCAGTAGTATAGGCGGGGACTCTGGGGCCAACGTCCTGACTTTC.

This clone is a singleton in its sample. This chain links TRBV5-1 with TRBJ1-4; weak D call: TRBD1 (5 bases). V was cut by 0 bases and J by 5 bases, with 11 bases left in between. The CDR3 totals 15 residues. Per germline, CDR1 SGHRS and CDR2 YFSETQ. CDR3 nucleotide sequence: TGCGCCAGCAGCTTGGCCGTACAGGCCAATGAAAAACTGTTTTTT. Its translation is CASSLAVQANEKLFF.

This clone was observed a few times. J is TRBJ1-2 and V is TRBV9; tentatively, D is TRBD1 (5 bases). Between the trimmed V and J ends, which lost 4 bases and 4 bases, there was a span of 17 bases. The CDR3 is made up of 15 amino acids. Germline values: CDR1 SGDLS, CDR2 YYNGEE. For the CDR3, the DNA is TGTGCCAGCAGCCCAGTAAGGGGTCCCGGCTATGGCTACACCTTC. Protein: CASSPVRGPGYGYTF.